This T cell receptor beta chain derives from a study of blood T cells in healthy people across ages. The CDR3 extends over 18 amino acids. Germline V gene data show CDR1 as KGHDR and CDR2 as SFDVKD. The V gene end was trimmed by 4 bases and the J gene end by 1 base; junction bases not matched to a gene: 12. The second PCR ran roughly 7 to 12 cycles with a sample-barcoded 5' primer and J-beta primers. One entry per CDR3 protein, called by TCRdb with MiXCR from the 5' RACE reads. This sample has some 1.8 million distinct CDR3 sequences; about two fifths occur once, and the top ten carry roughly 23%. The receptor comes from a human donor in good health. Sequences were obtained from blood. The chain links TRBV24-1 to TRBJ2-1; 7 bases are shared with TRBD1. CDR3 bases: TGTGCCACCAGTGACCCTAGGACAGGCCGGCAATCCTACAATGAGCAGTTCTTC. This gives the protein CATSDPRTGRQSYNEQFF.